The clone carrying this T cell receptor (beta chain) has at least ten counts. Its antigen is unidentified. TCR cDNA molecules each had a unique molecular identifier. TCRdb used MiXCR to reprocess the 5' RACE reads, holding one entry per CDR3 protein. The profile covers 20,000 to 25,000 distinct CDR3 sequences, with 5.8% appearing a single time and approximately 30% taken by the ten largest. This sample was included in a study of spatial heterogeneity in lung cancer. Study-wide background: Consistent detection of more beta-chain than alpha-chain sequences was observed. Study observations and caveats: Circulating ubiquitous expanded tumor TCRs were observed more frequently at resection than at follow-up.

The time point was: sample taken at primary tumor resection. Untreated early-stage non-small cell lung cancer patients, 72 in total, were the donors. This receptor was identified in a male donor with early-stage non-small cell lung cancer. Sequences were derived from PBMCs, sampled at surgery.

The CDR3 region is CASSYSTGFSYEQYF. The CDR3 DNA is TGTGCCAGCAGTTACTCGACAGGATTTTCCTACGAGCAGTACTTC. V usage is TRBV6-5 and J usage is TRBJ2-7; tentatively, D is TRBD1 (6 bases). Trimming shortened V by 0 bases and J by 1 base, and 10 bases separated the two germline ends. Looked up from germline, CDR1 is MNHEY and CDR2 is SVGAGI. The CDR3 is 15 amino acids.